The TCR beta chain under discussion was sequenced for a study of shared clonotypes between healthy human individuals. Study observations and caveats: Despite large depth, sorted-subset datasets appeared incompletely sequenced.

Over several immunoSEQ plates, each subset's genomic DNA was distributed in even portions. TCRdb's copy holds only in-frame clones and misses some; the assay was immunoSEQ multiplex PCR. The data contain approximately 980,000 clones, about three quarters of them singletons. In regard to this clone: Its antigen remains unidentified.

Germline V lookup: CDR1 SGHVS, CDR2 FQNEAQ. The CDR3 sequence is 16 residues long. After removal of 4 bases from V and 6 bases from J, the junction contained 13 bases not matched to a gene. The sequence derives from a man younger than 30 in good health. Sequenced input: memory CD4+ T cells sorted from blood. Subset: CD45RA-negative fraction. The chain is built from TRBV7-8 and TRBJ1-2; 8 bases agree with TRBD1. The CDR3, as DNA: TGTGCCAGCAGCTCAGGGGGCAACAAAAAGGCGGATGGCTACACCTTC. It translates to CASSSGGNKKADGYTF.